This is a list of T cell receptor beta chains from one sample in a study of a mutant IDH1 vaccine in newly diagnosed glioma. Clones were sequenced by immunoSEQ multiplex PCR, and TCRdb holds only the in-frame ones, with some missing. The sample includes around 70,000 clones, around nine tenths seen only once; the top ten take 2% to 2.5%. For these TCRs, the target antigens are not known. The sample in question was PBMCs, obtained from a glioma patient whose treatment included an IDH1 peptide vaccine. The source of these receptors is a man aged 25 to 45 with glioma. Each CDR3 is given with its conserved first and last residue. A D gene is named only where the DNA matches it firmly. Size is stated for part of the rows, as once, few or many counts, or as a class when the clone is expanded.

>few|NA|TRBJ2-7|TRBV19
CASSRGLYEQYF
TGTGCCAGTAGTAGAGGACTCTACGAGCAGTACTTC
>NA|NA|TRBJ1-1|TRBV28
CASSFTGQGTEAFF
TGTGCCAGCAGTTTTACAGGGCAGGGGACTGAAGCTTTCTTT
>NA|NA|TRBJ2-7|TRBV21-1
CADSRGGSYEQYF
TGTGCCGACAGCCGAGGTGGTTCCTACGAGCAGTACTTC
>NA|TRBD2|TRBJ2-2|TRBV6-1
CASRGGERDTGELFF
TGTGCCAGCAGGGGAGGGGAGAGGGACACCGGGGAGCTGTTTTTT
>NA|NA|TRBJ2-4|TRBV4-1
CASSHPLKESGNIQYF
TGCGCCAGCAGCCACCCCCTAAAGGAAAGCGGGAACATTCAGTACTTC
>NA|NA|TRBJ2-2|TRBV5-6
CASSLMVFGELFF
TGTGCCAGCAGCTTGATGGTTTTCGGGGAGCTGTTTTTT
>few|NA|TRBJ1-2|TRBV7-2
CASSLATGPNYGYTF
TGTGCCAGCAGCTTAGCGACAGGACCCAACTATGGCTACACCTTC
>NA|TRBD2|TRBJ2-5|TRBV7-2
CASSFSGRGTQYF
TGTGCCAGCAGTTTTAGCGGGCGGGGGACCCAGTACTTC
>NA|NA|TRBJ1-2|TRBV5-6
CASSLHRNYGYTF
TGTGCCAGCAGCTTGCACCGAAACTATGGCTACACCTTC
>NA|NA|TRBJ1-1|TRBV28
CASSRPTEAFF
TGTGCCAGCAGTCGACCCACTGAAGCTTTCTTT
>NA|NA|TRBJ2-3|TRBV11-2
CASSLIADTQYF
TGTGCCAGCAGCTTAATCGCCGATACGCAGTATTTT
>NA|TRBD1|TRBJ1-2|TRBV5-1
CASSLDRGNGYTF
TGCGCCAGCAGCTTGGACAGGGGAAATGGCTACACCTTC
>NA|NA|TRBJ2-7|TRBV29-1
CSVVPATNSYEQYF
TGCAGCGTTGTGCCAGCTACTAACTCCTACGAGCAGTACTTC
>NA|TRBD1|TRBJ1-1|TRBV5-1
CASSRTGGNTEAFF
TGCGCCAGCAGCAGGACAGGGGGAAACACTGAAGCTTTCTTT
>few|NA|TRBJ1-6|TRBV28
CASSLVMRLGHNSPLHF
TGTGCCAGCAGTTTGGTTATGAGGCTGGGGCATAATTCACCCCTCCACTTT
>NA|NA|TRBJ1-2|TRBV7-9
CASSLHNSPGFLNYGYTF
TGTGCCAGCAGCTTACATAACAGCCCGGGGTTTCTAAACTATGGCTACACCTTC
>few|NA|TRBJ1-1|TRBV5-1
CASSLDSLNTEAFF
TGCGCCAGCAGCTTGGACAGTCTGAACACTGAAGCTTTCTTT
>NA|NA|TRBJ2-5|TRBV6-6
CASSYSRGQETQYF
TGTGCCAGCAGTTACTCGAGGGGCCAAGAGACCCAGTACTTC
>NA|NA|TRBJ1-5|TRBV6-1
CASILTGFQPQHF
TGTGCCAGCATCCTGACGGGTTTTCAGCCCCAGCATTTT
>NA|NA|TRBJ2-3|TRBV5-4
CASSLFQKRTDTQYF
TGTGCCAGCAGCTTGTTCCAGAAACGCACAGATACGCAGTATTTT
>NA|NA|TRBJ2-3|TRBV4-3
CASSQDRRLARDTQYF
TGCGCCAGCAGCCAAGACCGAAGGTTGGCGAGAGATACGCAGTATTTT
>NA|NA|TRBJ2-1|TRBV21-1
CASSQASWSYNEQFF
TGTGCCAGCAGCCAGGCTAGCTGGTCCTACAATGAGCAGTTCTTC
>NA|TRBD1|TRBJ1-1|TRBV30
CACQMPGQGVTEAFF
TGTGCCTGCCAAATGCCGGGACAGGGGGTCACTGAAGCTTTCTTT
>NA|TRBD2|TRBJ2-5|TRBV6-1
CASSEQTSRETQYF
TGTGCCAGCAGTGAACAGACTAGCCGGGAGACCCAGTACTTC
>once|NA|TRBJ1-5|TRBV28
CASTDSPAQLLHF
TGTGCCAGCACGGACAGCCCAGCCCAACTACTCCATTTT
>NA|NA|TRBJ1-1|TRBV6-6
CASILNTEAFF
TGTGCCAGCATATTGAACACTGAAGCTTTCTTT
>NA|NA|TRBJ1-1|TRBV11-3
CASSLEAEGRDNTEAFF
TGTGCCAGCAGCTTAGAGGCGGAGGGCAGGGATAACACTGAAGCTTTCTTT
>NA|NA|TRBJ2-7|TRBV28
CASSDLTGRMTYEQYF
TGTGCCAGCAGTGATTTGACGGGACGGATGACCTACGAGCAGTACTTC
>NA|NA|TRBJ1-1|TRBV28
CASSLSRGFRVTEAFF
TGTGCCAGCAGTTTATCTCGAGGGTTCCGCGTCACTGAAGCTTTCTTT
>NA|NA|TRBJ1-5|TRBV4-3
CASSLERGVNQPQHF
TGCGCCAGCAGCCTGGAAAGGGGGGTCAATCAGCCCCAGCATTTT
>few|TRBD1|TRBJ1-5|TRBV30
CAWSLRTGPFHF
TGTGCCTGGAGTCTCCGGACAGGGCCCTTCCATTTT
>NA|NA|TRBJ2-7|TRBV5-5
CASSLAGSVGYEQYF
TGTGCCAGCAGCTTGGCAGGTTCGGTCGGCTACGAGCAGTACTTC
>NA|NA|TRBJ1-1|TRBV10-3
CAISRTGNTEAFF
TGTGCCATCTCCCGTACTGGGAACACTGAAGCTTTCTTT
>NA|NA|TRBJ1-1|TRBV27
CASRRGGGNTEAFF
TGTGCCAGTAGAAGGGGGGGAGGAAACACTGAAGCTTTCTTT
>NA|NA|TRBJ1-2|TRBV28
CASSLWGPTNYGYTF
TGTGCCAGCAGTTTATGGGGCCCCACTAACTATGGCTACACCTTC
>once|NA|TRBJ1-1|TRBV5-1
CASSLEAGVGTEAFF
TGCGCCAGCAGCTTGGAGGCAGGGGTGGGCACTGAAGCTTTCTTT
>few|NA|TRBJ2-7|TRBV7-8
CASSLARAYEQYF
TGTGCCAGCAGCTTAGCCAGGGCCTACGAGCAGTACTTC